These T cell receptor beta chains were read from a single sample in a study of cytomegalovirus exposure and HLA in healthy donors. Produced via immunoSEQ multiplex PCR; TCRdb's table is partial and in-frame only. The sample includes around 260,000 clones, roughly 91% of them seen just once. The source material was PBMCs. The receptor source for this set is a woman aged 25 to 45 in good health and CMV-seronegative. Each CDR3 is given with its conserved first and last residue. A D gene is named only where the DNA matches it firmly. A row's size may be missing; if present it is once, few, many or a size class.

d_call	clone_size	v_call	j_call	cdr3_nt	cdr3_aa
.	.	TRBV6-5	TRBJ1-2	TGTGCCAGCAGTCCGAACTATGGCTACACCTTC	CASSPNYGYTF
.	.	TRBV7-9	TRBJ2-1	TGTGCCAGCAGCTTAGTCACAGGGTGGCGGAATGAGCAGTTCTTC	CASSLVTGWRNEQFF
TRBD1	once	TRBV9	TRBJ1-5	TGTGCCAGCAGCGCACAGGGGCGGCAGCCCCAGCATTTT	CASSAQGRQPQHF
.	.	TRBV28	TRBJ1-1	TGTGCCAGCAGTTTATCATCGCGCCCGGCGACGGCTTTCTTT	CASSLSSRPATAFF
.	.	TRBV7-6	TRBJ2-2	TGTGCCAGCAGCTTCGGAGAGGGTAACACCGGGGAGCTGTTTTTT	CASSFGEGNTGELFF
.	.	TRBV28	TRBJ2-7	TGTGCCAGCACCCAATTAGGGTTTCTGAGCTCCTACGAGCAGTACTTC	CASTQLGFLSSYEQYF
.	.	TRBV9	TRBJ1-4	TGTGCCAGCAGCTTCGGACAGACCTCTAATGAAAAACTGTTTTTT	CASSFGQTSNEKLFF
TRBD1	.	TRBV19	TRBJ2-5	TGTGCCAGTAGTAAAGGACAGGGGGATCTTGAGACCCAGTACTTC	CASSKGQGDLETQYF
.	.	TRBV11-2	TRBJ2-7	TGTGCCAGCAGCTTAGGTACAACCTCCTACGAGCAGTACTTC	CASSLGTTSYEQYF
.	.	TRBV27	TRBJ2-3	TGTGCCAGCAGACCCTTAGGGACCGGCACAGATACGCAGTATTTT	CASRPLGTGTDTQYF
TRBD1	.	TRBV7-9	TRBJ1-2	TGTGCCAGCAGCTTGTCGACAGGGGAATATGGCTACACCTTC	CASSLSTGEYGYTF
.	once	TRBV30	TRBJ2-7	TGTGCCTGGACTGGCGACAGCTCCTACGAGCAGTACTTC	CAWTGDSSYEQYF
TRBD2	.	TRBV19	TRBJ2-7	TGTGCCAGTAGTATGGGCAGGGAGGGTTCCGAGCAGTACTTC	CASSMGREGSEQYF
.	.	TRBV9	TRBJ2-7	TGTGCCAGCAGCGTAGTCCCACAGGGTTCCAACGAGCAGTACTTC	CASSVVPQGSNEQYF
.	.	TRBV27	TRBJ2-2	TGTGCCAGCAGTTCCAATAGCGAGAACACCGGGGAGCTGTTTTTT	CASSSNSENTGELFF
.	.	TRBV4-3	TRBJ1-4	TGCGCCAGCAGCCAAGATGGGGGAGGCGCAACTAATGAAAAACTGTTTTTT	CASSQDGGGATNEKLFF
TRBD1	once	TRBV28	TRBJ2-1	TGTGCCAGCAGTTGGGCCTGGACAGGGGCCACGAGGGAGCAGTTCTTC	CASSWAWTGATREQFF
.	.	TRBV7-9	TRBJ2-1	TGTGCCAGCAGCTTAGCGCTCCTAGATTGGGACAATGAGCAGTTCTTC	CASSLALLDWDNEQFF
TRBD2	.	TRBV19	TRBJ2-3	TGTGCCAGTAGTATCGGTATACTAGCGGGAGAGAGTACGCAGTATTTT	CASSIGILAGESTQYF
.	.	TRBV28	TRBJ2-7	TGTGCCAGCCGACCGGTCGGGACCTGGGAGCAGTACTTC	CASRPVGTWEQYF
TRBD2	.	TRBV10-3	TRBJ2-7	TGTGCCATCGGCGACCCCGGGACTAGCGGGCCAAGCTACGAGCAGTACTTC	CAIGDPGTSGPSYEQYF
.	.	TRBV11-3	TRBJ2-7	TGTGCCAGCAGGTCCACTTCAGGGCACCCCAACGAGCAGTACTTC	CASRSTSGHPNEQYF
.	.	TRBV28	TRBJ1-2	TGTGCCAGCAGCTCAGGACCGATTTTCTATGGCTACACCTTC	CASSSGPIFYGYTF
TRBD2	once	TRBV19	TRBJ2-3	TGTGCCAGTAGCGAGGGAGGACTAGCTGCGCAGTATTTT	CASSEGGLAAQYF
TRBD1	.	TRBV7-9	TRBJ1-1	TGTGCCAGCAGCTCCAAGACAGGGCACCACACTGAAGCTTTCTTT	CASSSKTGHHTEAFF
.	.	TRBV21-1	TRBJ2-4	TGTGCCAGCAGAGCGGGGACTAGCAGGGAGGGAAACATTCAGTACTTC	CASRAGTSREGNIQYF
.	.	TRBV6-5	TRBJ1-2	TGTGCCAGCAGTTACGCGGGGTTCGGTCGGGTCATCTACACCTTC	CASSYAGFGRVIYTF
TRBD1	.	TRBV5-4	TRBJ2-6	TGTGCCAGCAGCTACGACAGGGCTGGGGCCAACGTCCTGACTTTC	CASSYDRAGANVLTF
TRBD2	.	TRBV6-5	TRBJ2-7	TGTGCCAGCAGTCCCGGACTAGTAAGCTACGAGCAGTACTTC	CASSPGLVSYEQYF
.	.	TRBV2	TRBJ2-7	TGTGCCAGCCTGGGCTCCTACGAGCAGTACTTC	CASLGSYEQYF
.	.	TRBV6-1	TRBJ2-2	TGTGCCAGCAGCATACAGATCACCGGGGAGCTGTTTTTT	CASSIQITGELFF
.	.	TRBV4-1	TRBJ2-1	TGCGCCAGCAGCCAAGGAACTAGCACTGAGCAGTTCTTC	CASSQGTSTEQFF
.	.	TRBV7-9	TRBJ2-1	TGTGCCAGCAAAGCCACCATCATGACGAGCCTCGGGGACAATGAGCAGTTCTTC	CASKATIMTSLGDNEQFF
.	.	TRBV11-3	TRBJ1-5	TGTGCCAGCAGCCCCCACAAAATATCACCCTCATTCGATCAGCCCCAGCATTTT	CASSPHKISPSFDQPQHF
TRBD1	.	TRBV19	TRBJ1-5	TGTGCCAGTAGTATCGGGACAGGTCTGAGTCAGCCCCAGCATTTT	CASSIGTGLSQPQHF
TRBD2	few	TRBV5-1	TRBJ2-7	TGCGCCAGCAGCCGGGGGGGTGCCGAGCAGTACTTC	CASSRGGAEQYF
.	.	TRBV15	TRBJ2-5	TGTGCCACCAGCAGACCCCGGACGGGCCAAGAGACCCAGTACTTC	CATSRPRTGQETQYF
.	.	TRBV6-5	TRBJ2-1	TGTGCCAGCAGTTCCGTAATCTCGGGACTCCCCCATGAGCAGTTCTTC	CASSSVISGLPHEQFF
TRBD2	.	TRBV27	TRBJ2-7	TGTGCCAGCGGGTGGGGGGGTTCCTACGAGCAGTACTTC	CASGWGGSYEQYF
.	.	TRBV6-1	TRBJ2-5	TGTGCCAGCAGTGAATCGTATGGGGGAGTAGAGACCCAGTACTTC	CASSESYGGVETQYF
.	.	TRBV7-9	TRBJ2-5	TGTGCCAGCAGCTCGTACACCTTGGGGACCCAGTACTTC	CASSSYTLGTQYF
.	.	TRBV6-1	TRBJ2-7	TGTGCCAGCAGAGGAGGGGTCTACGAGCAGTACTTC	CASRGGVYEQYF
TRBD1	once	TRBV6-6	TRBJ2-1	TGTGCCAGCAGTTACGATAGGACAGGATCCTACAATGAGCAGTTCTTC	CASSYDRTGSYNEQFF
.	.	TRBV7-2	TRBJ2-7	TGTGCCAGCAGCTTAAGCCAGATCTACGAGCAGTACTTC	CASSLSQIYEQYF
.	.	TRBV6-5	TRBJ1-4	TGTGCCAGCAGTTACCGGCGACAGGAGGTAAAACTGTTTTTT	CASSYRRQEVKLFF
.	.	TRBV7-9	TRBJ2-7	TGTGCCAGCAGCTACTCCTTGCTGGGAGAGCAGTACTTC	CASSYSLLGEQYF
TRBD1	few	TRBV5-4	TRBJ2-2	TGTGCCAGCAGCTTCAGGGGGCGCCCCGGGGAGCTGTTTTTT	CASSFRGRPGELFF
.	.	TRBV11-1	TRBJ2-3	TGTGCCAGCAGCTGGGGACGGGACACGCAGTATTTT	CASSWGRDTQYF
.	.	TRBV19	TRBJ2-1	TGTGCCAGTAGTATAGGGAGCGAGCAGTTCTTC	CASSIGSEQFF
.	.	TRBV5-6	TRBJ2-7	TGTGCCAGCAGCGAAAGCCGGTACGAGCAGTACTTC	CASSESRYEQYF
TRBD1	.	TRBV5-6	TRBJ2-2	TGTGCCAGCAGCTTGGGACAGGGCCCAAACACCGGGGAGCTGTTTTTT	CASSLGQGPNTGELFF
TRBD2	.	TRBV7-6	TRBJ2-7	TGTGCCAGCAGCTTCGACGCCTCCGGGGGGAGCCTCTACGAGCAGTACTTC	CASSFDASGGSLYEQYF
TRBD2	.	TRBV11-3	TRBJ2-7	TGTGCCAGCAGCTATCTAGCGGGAGCGCCCTACGAGCAGTACTTC	CASSYLAGAPYEQYF
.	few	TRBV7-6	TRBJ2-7	TGTGCCAGCAGCTCGAAGGGACCATCAGGCTACGAGCAGTACTTC	CASSSKGPSGYEQYF
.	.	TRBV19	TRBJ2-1	TGTGCCAGTAGTAATTGGGACGGGACCTACAATGAGCAGTTCTTC	CASSNWDGTYNEQFF
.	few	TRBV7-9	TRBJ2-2	TGTGCCAGCAGCTCCCGGAGCCCGGGACACAGAAACACCGGGGAGCTGTTTTTT	CASSSRSPGHRNTGELFF
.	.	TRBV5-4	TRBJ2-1	TGTGCCAGCAGCCGCACTGTGTCCTACAATGAGCAGTTCTTC	CASSRTVSYNEQFF
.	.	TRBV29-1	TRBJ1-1	TGCAGCGTTCGATTGGGGGGGGAGACTGAAGCTTTCTTT	CSVRLGGETEAFF
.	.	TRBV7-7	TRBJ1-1	TGTGCCAGAATATCCTCTAACAGGGCTTCTTGGATTGAAGCTTTCTTT	CARISSNRASWIEAFF